This record covers a single T cell receptor beta chain. The sample originates from a study of blood T cell repertoires in COVID-19. Study-level background: Sample material is recorded as cDNA or gDNA derived from T cells, B-cell-depleted T cells, or PBMCs.

The trim removed 4 bases at V and 2 bases at J, leaving 8 bases unmatched. Germline CDR1 reads MNHEY; CDR2 reads SMNVEV (reference sequence). The CDR3 sequence is 15 residues long. In the study's own analysis: Counts of nucleated cells, estimated from reference gene primer amplification, were obtained. The protocol was immunoSEQ multiplex PCR, while the TCRdb copy is restricted to in-frame clones and leaves out a portion. V, J and clone size are those of that table, while D and trimming were read from the DNA. Altogether a few hundred thousand clones are present, about 88% being singletons, with the ten largest covering roughly 8.9%.

The source material was PBMCs or T cells enriched from blood (not recorded which). The chain recombines TRBV27 with TRBJ2-7; TRBD1 agrees at 7 bases. The clonotype comes from a woman aged 40 to 55 who had recovered from COVID-19. CDR3 in DNA: TGTGCCAGCAGTTATGGTGCCGGGACAGCCTACGAGCAGTACTTC. It specifies CASSYGAGTAYEQYF.